This T cell receptor beta chain was identified during a study of blood T cell repertoires in COVID-19. At the level of the study: Some COVID-19 samples were acute and others convalescent; all came from the United States, Italy and Spain.

Data came from immunoSEQ multiplex PCR; TCRdb stores just in-frame clones and leaves some out. In the table there are 200,000 to 300,000 clones, nearly 90% of which are singletons. Trimming shortened V by 5 bases and J by 8 bases, and 12 bases separated the two germline ends. Germline-derived CDR1 and CDR2 are MNHNS and SASEGT. CDR3 size: 12 residues. The V call is TRBV6-1, the J call TRBJ1-2, with D possibly being TRBD1 (6 bases). This TCR derives from a man aged 18 to 29 with active or convalescent COVID-19. What was sequenced was peripheral blood. Here the CDR3 reads CASSSYRAGYTF. The CDR3 DNA is TGTGCCAGCAGTTCCTACAGGGCCGGCTACACCTTC.